This TCR beta chain was recorded in a study of blood T cell repertoires in COVID-19. At the level of the study: Material from acute and convalescent COVID-19 was sourced from the United States, Italy and Spain. The cDNA or gDNA used as material had been derived from T cells, B-cell-depleted T cells, or PBMCs.

Measured with immunoSEQ multiplex PCR; TCRdb has only the in-frame clones, and not every one. The sample shows 45,000 or so clones, about 87% of them seen only once. Recruited during active infection, patients (from Seattle) were subsequently followed longitudinally. The CDR3 covers 15 residues. Per the germline V gene, CDR1 is SQVTM and CDR2 is ANQGSEA. Losses at the gene ends were 5 bases for V and 4 bases for J; bases not matched to a gene: 8. The sample was peripheral blood. This chain uses TRBV29-1 with TRBJ1-6, with 7 bases lining up with TRBD1. This receptor was identified in a man between 40 and 49 years old with COVID-19, enrolled during active disease. The CDR3 nucleotides read TGCAGCGTTATTTTCGGACAGGTTTATAATTCACCCCTCCACTTT. It specifies CSVIFGQVYNSPLHF.